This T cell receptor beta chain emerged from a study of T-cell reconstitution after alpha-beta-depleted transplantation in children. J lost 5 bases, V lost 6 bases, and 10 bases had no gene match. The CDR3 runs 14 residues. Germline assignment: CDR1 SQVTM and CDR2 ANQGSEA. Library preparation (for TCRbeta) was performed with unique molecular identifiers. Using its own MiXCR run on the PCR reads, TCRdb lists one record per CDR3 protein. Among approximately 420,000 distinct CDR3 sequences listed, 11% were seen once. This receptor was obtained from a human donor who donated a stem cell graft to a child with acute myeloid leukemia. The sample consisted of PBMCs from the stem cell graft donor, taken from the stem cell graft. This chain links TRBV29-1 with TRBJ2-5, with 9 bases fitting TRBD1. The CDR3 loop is CSVGTGTGWETQYF. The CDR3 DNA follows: TGCAGCGTGGGGACCGGGACAGGGTGGGAGACCCAGTACTTC.